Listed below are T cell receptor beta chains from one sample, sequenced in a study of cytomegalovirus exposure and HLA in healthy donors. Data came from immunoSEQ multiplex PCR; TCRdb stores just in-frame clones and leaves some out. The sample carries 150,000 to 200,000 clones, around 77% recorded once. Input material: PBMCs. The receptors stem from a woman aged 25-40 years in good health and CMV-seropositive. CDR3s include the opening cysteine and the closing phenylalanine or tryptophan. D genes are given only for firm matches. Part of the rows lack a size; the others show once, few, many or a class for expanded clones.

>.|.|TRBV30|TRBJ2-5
TGTGCCTGGAGTGTACTCGCAGGGCGGGAGACCCAGTACTTC
CAWSVLAGRETQYF
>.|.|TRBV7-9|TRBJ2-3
TGTGCCAGCAGCGAGGACAGCCTCACAGATACGCAGTATTTT
CASSEDSLTDTQYF
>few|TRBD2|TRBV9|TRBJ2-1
TGTGCCAGCAGCTCTCGGGAGGCCCCTGGCAATGAGCAGTTCTTC
CASSSREAPGNEQFF
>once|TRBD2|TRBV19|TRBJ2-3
TGTGCCAGTACCATCCGCGGGGGGGGCGGCACAGATACGCAGTATTTT
CASTIRGGGGTDTQYF
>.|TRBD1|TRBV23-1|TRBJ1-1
TGCGCCAGCACCTCCAGGGGGGTGAACACTGAAGCTTTCTTT
CASTSRGVNTEAFF
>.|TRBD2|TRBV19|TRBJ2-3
TGTGCCAGTACACTAGCGGGAGACACAGATACGCAGTATTTT
CASTLAGDTDTQYF
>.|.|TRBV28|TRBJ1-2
TGTGCCAGCAGTCTCCGGGGGGCCGGCTACACCTTC
CASSLRGAGYTF
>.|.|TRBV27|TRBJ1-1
TGTGCCAGCAGTTTTTCGGGGGGGCGGACTGAAGCTTTCTTT
CASSFSGGRTEAFF
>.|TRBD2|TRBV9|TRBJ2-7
TGTGCCAGCAGCGCTACCTGGGACGGGAGGTACGAGCAGTACTTC
CASSATWDGRYEQYF
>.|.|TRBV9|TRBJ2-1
TGTGCCAGCAGCGTAGGTTTCGATGAGCAGTTCTTC
CASSVGFDEQFF
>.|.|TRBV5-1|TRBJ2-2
TGCGCCAGCAGCTTCGCGTGGGCCACCGGGGAGCTGTTTTTT
CASSFAWATGELFF
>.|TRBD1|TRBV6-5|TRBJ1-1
TGTGCCAGCAGTCATCCCCCAGGGGGCGACACTGAAGCTTTCTTT
CASSHPPGGDTEAFF
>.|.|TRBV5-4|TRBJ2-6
TGTGCCAGCATCAGGGCCGGGGCCAACGTCCTGACTTTC
CASIRAGANVLTF
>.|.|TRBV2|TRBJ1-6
TGTGCCAGCGAGGGCTTTATGACTCTCCACTTT
CASEGFMTLHF
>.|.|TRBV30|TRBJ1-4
TGTGCCTGGAACAGGGACGTCGAAAAACTGTTTTTT
CAWNRDVEKLFF
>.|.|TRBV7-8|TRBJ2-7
TGTGCCAGCAGCTGGCGGATAGGCGGTTCCTACGAGCAGTACTTC
CASSWRIGGSYEQYF
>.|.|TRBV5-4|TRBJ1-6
TGTGCCAGCAGCTTGGTGCAACCGGGACAATTAAATTCACCCCTCCACTTT
CASSLVQPGQLNSPLHF
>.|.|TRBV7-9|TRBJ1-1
TGTGCCAGCAGCTTAGCGCAGTCGAACACTGAAGCTTTCTTT
CASSLAQSNTEAFF
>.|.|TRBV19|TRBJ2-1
TGTGCCAGTAGTCTGGACAGCCAAAACAATGAGCAGTTCTTC
CASSLDSQNNEQFF
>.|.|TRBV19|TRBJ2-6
TGTGCCAGTAATAGCCTCTCTGGGGCCAACGTCCTGACTTTC
CASNSLSGANVLTF
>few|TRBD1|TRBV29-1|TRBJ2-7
TGCAGCGTTGCCGGGACAGGGGCGGGAGAGCAGTACTTC
CSVAGTGAGEQYF
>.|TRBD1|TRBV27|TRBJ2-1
TGTGCCAGCAGTTTGAGGACAGGGAGCTACAATGAGCAGTTCTTC
CASSLRTGSYNEQFF
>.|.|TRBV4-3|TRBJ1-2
TGCGCCAGCAGCCTGGACAGAAACTATGGCTACACCTTC
CASSLDRNYGYTF
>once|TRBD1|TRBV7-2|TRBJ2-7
TGTGCCAGCAGCTTAGAGATCGGCAGGGGGCCCCTCGAGCAGTACTTC
CASSLEIGRGPLEQYF
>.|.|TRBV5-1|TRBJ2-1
TGCGCCAGCAGCTTTGTCGGAGGGGCAGGGAATGAGCAGTTCTTC
CASSFVGGAGNEQFF
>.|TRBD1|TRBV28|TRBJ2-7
TGTGCCAGCAGTAAGGGACAGGGAACCGACGAGCAGTACTTC
CASSKGQGTDEQYF
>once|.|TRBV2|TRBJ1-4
TGTGCCAGCTCTGGCCCCCGGGAGGAAGGAAAACTGTTTTTT
CASSGPREEGKLFF
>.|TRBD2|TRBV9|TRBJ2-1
TGTGCCAGCAGCCCCAGCGGGAACTACAATGAGCAGTTCTTC
CASSPSGNYNEQFF
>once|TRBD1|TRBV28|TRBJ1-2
TGTGCCAGTAAGAGACAGGGCGGTAACTATGGCTACACCTTC
CASKRQGGNYGYTF
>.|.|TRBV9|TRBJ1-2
TGTGCCAGCAGCGATGGGCCCAATCCTGGGGGCCCTTATGGCTACACCTTC
CASSDGPNPGGPYGYTF
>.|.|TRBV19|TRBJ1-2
TGTGCCAGTAAAGGAGGGGATGGCTACACCTTC
CASKGGDGYTF
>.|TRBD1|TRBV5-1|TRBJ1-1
TGCGCCAGCAGCGATCCGGGACAGGGTTACACTGAAGCTTTCTTT
CASSDPGQGYTEAFF
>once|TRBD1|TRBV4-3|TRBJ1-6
TGCGCCAGCAGCCAAGATCTGGGACAGCGGAATTCACCCCTCCACTTT
CASSQDLGQRNSPLHF
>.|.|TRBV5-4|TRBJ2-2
TGTGCCAGCCGCTCCTCGTTCTCGAACACCGGGGAGCTGTTTTTT
CASRSSFSNTGELFF
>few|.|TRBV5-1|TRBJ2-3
TGCGCCAGCAGCTTCGCAATGGGAGGCAGCACAGATACGCAGTATTTT
CASSFAMGGSTDTQYF
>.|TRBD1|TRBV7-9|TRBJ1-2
TGTGCCAGCACTGGTGCCGGGACAGGGAACTATGGCTACACCTTC
CASTGAGTGNYGYTF
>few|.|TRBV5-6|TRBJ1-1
TGTGCCAGCAGCTTCTCGGGAACTGAAGCTTTCTTT
CASSFSGTEAFF
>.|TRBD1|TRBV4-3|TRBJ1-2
TGCGCCAGCAGCAAATTGACAGGGGGCGGCGGGCTAGCTGGCTATGGCTACACCTTC
CASSKLTGGGGLAGYGYTF
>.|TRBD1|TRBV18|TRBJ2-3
TGTGCCAGCTCACCTCAACAGGGGAACACAGATACGCAGTATTTT
CASSPQQGNTDTQYF
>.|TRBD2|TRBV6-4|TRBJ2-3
TGTGCCAGCAGTGACGGGACTAGCGGGACAGATACGCAGTATTTT
CASSDGTSGTDTQYF
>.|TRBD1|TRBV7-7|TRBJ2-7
TGTGCCAGCAGCCGGGACAGGGGAGGCGAGCAGTACTTC
CASSRDRGGEQYF
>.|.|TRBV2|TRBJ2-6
TGTGCCAGCAGTGAAGGAACACGACTTAGAGGGGCCAACGTCCTGACTTTC
CASSEGTRLRGANVLTF
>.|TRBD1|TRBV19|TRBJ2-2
TGTGCCAGTGGCACGGGACAGGGCACCGGGGAGCTGTTTTTT
CASGTGQGTGELFF
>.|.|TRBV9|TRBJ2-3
TGTGCCAGCACCGAGATGGGGCGCCCGCCAGATACGCAGTATTTT
CASTEMGRPPDTQYF
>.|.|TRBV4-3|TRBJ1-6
TGCGCCAGCAGCCAAGATATAAGTGCAGGCAGAGTGTCACCCCTCCACTTT
CASSQDISAGRVSPLHF
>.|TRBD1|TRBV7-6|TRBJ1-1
TGTGCCAGCAGCTTACGCAGGGGGACTGAAGCTTTCTTT
CASSLRRGTEAFF
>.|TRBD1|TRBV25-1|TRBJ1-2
TGTGCCAGCAGAACCCCCCCGGGACAGGATTATACTAACTATGGCTACACCTTC
CASRTPPGQDYTNYGYTF
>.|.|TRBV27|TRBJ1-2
TGTGCCAGCAGTCGACAGTTTAACTATGGCTACACCTTC
CASSRQFNYGYTF
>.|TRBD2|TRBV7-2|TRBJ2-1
TGTGCCAGCAGCTTAGTACCCCGGGGGGGTAGCAATGAGCAGTTCTTC
CASSLVPRGGSNEQFF
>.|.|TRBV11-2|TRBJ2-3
TGTGCCAGCAGCTATGACCCTAGCCCTCCAGATACGCAGTATTTT
CASSYDPSPPDTQYF
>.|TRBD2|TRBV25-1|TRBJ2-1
TGTGCCAGCAGCGCCGGGACTAGCGGGGAATCCTACAATGAGCAGTTCTTC
CASSAGTSGESYNEQFF
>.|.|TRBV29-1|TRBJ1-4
TGCAGCGCCGCGGGCGCGGATGAAAAACTGTTTTTT
CSAAGADEKLFF
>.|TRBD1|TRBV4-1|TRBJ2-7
TGCGCCAGCAGCACCCGACAGGGGGACGGGTACGAGCAGTACTTC
CASSTRQGDGYEQYF
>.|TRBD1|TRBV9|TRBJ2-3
TGTGCCAGCAGCCAGGACAGGGTTAGCACAGATACGCAGTATTTT
CASSQDRVSTDTQYF
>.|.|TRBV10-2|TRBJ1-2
TGCGCCAGCAGTGAGGGTAGAGGGCGGGGAGACTATGGCTACACCTTC
CASSEGRGRGDYGYTF
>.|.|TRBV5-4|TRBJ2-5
TGTGCCAGCAGCCGGGGGACAGAAGAAGAGACCCAGTACTTC
CASSRGTEEETQYF